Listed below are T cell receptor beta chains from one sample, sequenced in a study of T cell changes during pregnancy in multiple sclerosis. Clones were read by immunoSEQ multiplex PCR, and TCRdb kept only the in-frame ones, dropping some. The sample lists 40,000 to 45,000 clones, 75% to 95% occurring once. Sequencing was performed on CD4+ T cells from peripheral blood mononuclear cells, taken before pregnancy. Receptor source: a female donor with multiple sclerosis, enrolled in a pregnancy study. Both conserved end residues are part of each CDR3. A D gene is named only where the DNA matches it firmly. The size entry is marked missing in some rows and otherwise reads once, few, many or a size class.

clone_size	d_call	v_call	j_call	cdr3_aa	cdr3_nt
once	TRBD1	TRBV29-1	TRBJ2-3	CSGLGQPTDTQYF	TGCAGCGGCCTGGGACAGCCCACAGATACGCAGTATTTT
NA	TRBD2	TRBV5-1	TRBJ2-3	CASSPLLAGAHSSTDTQYF	TGCGCCAGCAGCCCCCTTCTAGCGGGGGCCCACTCTAGCACAGATACGCAGTATTTT
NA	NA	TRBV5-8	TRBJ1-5	CASSWGLGQPQHF	TGTGCCAGCAGCTGGGGGCTTGGGCAGCCCCAGCATTTT
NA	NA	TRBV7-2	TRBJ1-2	CASSPQSHYGYTF	TGTGCCAGCAGCCCACAATCCCACTATGGCTACACCTTC
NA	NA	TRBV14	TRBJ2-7	CASSQDLLYEQYF	TGTGCCAGCAGCCAAGACCTTCTCTACGAGCAGTACTTC
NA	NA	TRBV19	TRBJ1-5	CASSMVRFSRWAETGNQPQHF	TGTGCCAGTAGTATGGTCAGATTCAGCCGGTGGGCCGAAACAGGCAATCAGCCCCAGCATTTT
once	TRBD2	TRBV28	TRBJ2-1	CASGGGSYNEQFF	TGTGCCAGCGGGGGGGGCTCCTACAATGAGCAGTTCTTC
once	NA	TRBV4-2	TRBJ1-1	CASSQDRAGAMNTEAFF	TGTGCCAGCAGCCAAGATAGGGCAGGGGCCATGAACACTGAAGCTTTCTTT
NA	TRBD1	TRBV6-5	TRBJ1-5	CASSTGQHSNQPQHF	TGTGCCAGCAGTACGGGACAGCATAGCAATCAGCCCCAGCATTTT
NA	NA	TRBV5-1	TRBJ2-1	CASSPGGSGAQSYNEQFF	TGCGCCAGCAGCCCTGGCGGGTCGGGAGCCCAATCCTACAATGAGCAGTTCTTC
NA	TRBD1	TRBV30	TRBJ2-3	CAWSPDRVATDTQYF	TGTGCCTGGAGCCCAGACAGGGTGGCGACAGATACGCAGTATTTT
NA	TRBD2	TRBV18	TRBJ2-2	CASETSGRTGELFF	TGTGCCAGCGAAACTAGCGGGAGGACCGGGGAGCTGTTTTTT
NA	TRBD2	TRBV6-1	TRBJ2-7	CASSDPSGGSYEQYF	TGTGCCAGCAGTGACCCTAGCGGGGGCTCCTACGAGCAGTACTTC
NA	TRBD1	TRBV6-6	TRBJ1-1	CASTLQGRVTEAFF	TGTGCCAGCACCCTACAGGGGCGGGTCACTGAAGCTTTCTTT
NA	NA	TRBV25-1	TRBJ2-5	CASSESGVETQYF	TGTGCCAGCAGTGAATCCGGGGTGGAGACCCAGTACTTC
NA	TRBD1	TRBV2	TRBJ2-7	CASLDHRGQYEQYF	TGTGCCAGCCTGGACCACAGGGGGCAATACGAGCAGTACTTC
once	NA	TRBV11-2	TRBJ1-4	CASSLGRGGTTNEKLFF	TGTGCCAGCAGCTTAGGGCGAGGAGGAACAACTAATGAAAAACTGTTTTTT
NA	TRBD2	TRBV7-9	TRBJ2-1	CASSFDAGVNEQFF	TGTGCCAGCAGCTTCGATGCGGGAGTCAATGAGCAGTTCTTC
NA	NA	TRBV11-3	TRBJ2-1	CASSPRGSRIDEQFF	TGTGCCAGCAGCCCCCGGGGGTCTCGTATCGATGAGCAGTTCTTC
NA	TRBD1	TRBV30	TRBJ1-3	CAWVGMDRGLSGNTIYF	TGTGCCTGGGTTGGGATGGACAGGGGGCTCTCTGGAAACACCATATATTTT
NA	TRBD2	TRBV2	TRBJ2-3	CASSEEGSGGTDTQYF	TGTGCCAGCAGTGAAGAAGGTAGCGGGGGCACAGATACGCAGTATTTT
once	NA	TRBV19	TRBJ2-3	CASSPLTGTQYF	TGTGCCAGTAGTCCATTGACGGGTACGCAGTATTTT
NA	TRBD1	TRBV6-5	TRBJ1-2	CASSYMDRDYYGYTF	TGTGCCAGCAGTTACATGGACAGGGACTACTATGGCTACACCTTC
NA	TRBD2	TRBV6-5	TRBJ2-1	CASSYTTSGDEQFF	TGTGCCAGCAGTTACACTACTAGCGGCGATGAGCAGTTCTTC
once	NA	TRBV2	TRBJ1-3	CASFRQGNTIYF	TGTGCCAGCTTCCGACAGGGAAACACCATATATTTT
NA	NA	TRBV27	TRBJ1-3	CASRPYPGHSVGLSGNTIYF	TGTGCCAGCAGGCCTTATCCGGGACACTCTGTGGGGCTCTCTGGAAACACCATATATTTT
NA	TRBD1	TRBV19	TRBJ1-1	CASMGQGVRTEAFF	TGTGCCAGTATGGGACAGGGGGTGAGGACTGAAGCTTTCTTT
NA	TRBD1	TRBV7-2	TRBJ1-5	CASSRQGWQPQHF	TGTGCCAGCAGCCGACAGGGATGGCAGCCCCAGCATTTT
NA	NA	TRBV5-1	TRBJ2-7	CASSLGLRGGPSYEQYF	TGCGCCAGCAGCTTAGGGCTTCGAGGGGGACCCTCCTACGAGCAGTACTTC
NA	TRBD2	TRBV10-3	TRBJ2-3	CAISKTSGTDTQYF	TGTGCCATCAGTAAGACTAGCGGCACAGATACGCAGTATTTT
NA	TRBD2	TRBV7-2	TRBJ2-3	CASSLAAAGGPQTDTQYF	TGTGCCAGCAGCTTAGCGGCGGCGGGGGGGCCGCAGACAGATACGCAGTATTTT
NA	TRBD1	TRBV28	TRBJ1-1	CASSFPTGVSTEAFF	TGTGCCAGCAGCTTCCCGACAGGGGTGAGCACTGAAGCTTTCTTT
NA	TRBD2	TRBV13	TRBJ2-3	CASSARRAGVSTDTQYF	TGTGCCAGCAGCGCCCGGAGAGCGGGAGTTAGCACAGATACGCAGTATTTT
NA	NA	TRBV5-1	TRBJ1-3	CASSLGQNSGNTIYF	TGCGCCAGCAGCTTGGGGCAGAACTCTGGAAACACCATATATTTT
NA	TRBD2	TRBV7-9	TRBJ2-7	CASSRGLAGDSYEQYF	TGTGCCAGCAGCCGTGGTCTAGCGGGAGACTCCTACGAGCAGTACTTC
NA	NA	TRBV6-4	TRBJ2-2	CASSDLLGTGELFF	TGTGCCAGCAGTGACCTTCTAGGTACCGGGGAGCTGTTTTTT
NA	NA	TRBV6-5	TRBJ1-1	CASRSGNTEAFF	TGTGCCAGCAGGTCGGGGAACACTGAAGCTTTCTTT
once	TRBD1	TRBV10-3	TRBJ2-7	CAIRGTGPYEQYF	TGTGCCATCAGGGGGACAGGGCCCTACGAGCAGTACTTC
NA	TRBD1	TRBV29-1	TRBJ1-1	CSAGQGNTEAFF	TGCAGCGCTGGACAGGGGAACACTGAAGCTTTCTTT
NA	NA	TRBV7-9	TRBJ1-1	CASSIQGLNTEAFF	TGTGCCAGCAGCATACAGGGATTGAACACTGAAGCTTTCTTT
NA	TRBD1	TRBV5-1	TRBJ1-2	CASSLARQGANYGYTF	TGCGCCAGCAGCTTGGCCCGGCAGGGGGCGAACTATGGCTACACCTTC
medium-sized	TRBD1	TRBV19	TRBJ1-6	CASSAPGQGENSPLHF	TGTGCCAGTAGTGCTCCAGGACAGGGAGAAAATTCACCCCTCCACTTT
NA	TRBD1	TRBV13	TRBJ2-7	CASSPRQGPYEQYF	TGTGCCAGCAGCCCACGACAGGGGCCCTACGAGCAGTACTTC
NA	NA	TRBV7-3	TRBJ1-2	CASSLTAGSYGYTF	TGTGCCAGCAGCCTTACCGCAGGGTCCTATGGCTACACCTTC
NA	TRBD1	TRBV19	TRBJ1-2	CASSTRQGQGYTF	TGTGCCAGTAGTACCCGACAGGGTCAAGGCTACACCTTC
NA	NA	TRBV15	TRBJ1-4	CATSRDGAANEKLFF	TGTGCCACCAGCAGAGATGGAGCGGCTAATGAAAAACTGTTTTTT
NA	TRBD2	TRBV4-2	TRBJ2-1	CASSRTSGRDEQFF	TGTGCCAGCAGCCGCACTAGCGGGAGGGATGAGCAGTTCTTC
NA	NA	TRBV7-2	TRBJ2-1	CASSFTGGGYNEQFF	TGTGCCAGCAGCTTCACAGGGGGGGGTTACAATGAGCAGTTCTTC
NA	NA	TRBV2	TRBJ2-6	CASLRKARPHSGANVLTF	TGTGCCTCTCTCCGGAAGGCGCGGCCCCACTCTGGGGCCAACGTCCTGACTTTC
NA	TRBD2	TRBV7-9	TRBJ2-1	CASSLDSGGAGNEQFF	TGTGCCAGCAGCCTCGATAGCGGGGGGGCCGGTAATGAGCAGTTCTTC
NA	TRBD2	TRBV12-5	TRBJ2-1	CASGLGLAIYNEQFF	TGTGCTAGTGGTTTAGGACTAGCGATCTACAATGAGCAGTTCTTC
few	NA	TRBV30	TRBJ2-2	CAWSTGTNTGELFF	TGTGCCTGGAGCACCGGGACTAACACCGGGGAGCTGTTTTTT
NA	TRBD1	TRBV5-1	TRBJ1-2	CASSLDGQGAYGYTF	TGCGCCAGCAGCTTGGATGGGCAGGGGGCCTATGGCTACACCTTC
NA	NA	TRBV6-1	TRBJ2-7	CASSERGGSYEQYF	TGTGCCAGCAGTGAAAGGGGGGGTTCCTACGAGCAGTACTTC
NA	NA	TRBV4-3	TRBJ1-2	CASSLSLMDYGGYTF	TGCGCCAGCAGCCTTTCGCTCATGGACTACGGTGGCTACACCTTC